This T cell receptor beta chain emerged from a study of blood T cell repertoires in COVID-19. Whole-study context: Italy, Spain and the United States were the sources of the convalescent and acute COVID-19 samples. T cells, B-cell-depleted T cells, or PBMCs provided the cDNA or gDNA that served as material.

Trimming at V came to 3 bases and at J to 7 bases, leaving 2 bases not matched to a gene. CDR1 and CDR2 from the germline V gene are SNHLY and FYNNEI. This CDR3 has 12 residues. This clone was found once. Recruited during active infection, patients (from Seattle) were subsequently followed longitudinally. As processed by the authors: Quantification of nucleated cells was approximated via reference gene primer amplification. The protocol was immunoSEQ multiplex PCR, while the TCRdb copy is restricted to in-frame clones and leaves out a portion. V, J and clone size derive from that table, while D and trimming were established from the DNA sequence. The sample includes 200,000 to 300,000 clones, roughly 88% of them seen just once.

The clonotype comes from a woman aged 80 or over with COVID-19, enrolled during active disease. The sequenced sample consisted of peripheral blood. The chain is built from TRBV2 and TRBJ1-1; 7 bases align to TRBD1. CDR3 sequence (DNA): TGTGCCAGCAGTGAGGCAGGGGGTGAAGCTTTCTTT. Amino acids: CASSEAGGEAFF.